The rows below give T cell receptor beta chains drawn from one sample of a study of CD8 T cells in ankylosing spondylitis. In TCRdb, the 5' RACE reads were re-called with MiXCR into one record per CDR3 protein. The sample lists roughly 150,000 distinct CDR3 sequences, roughly 10% occurring once. Sequenced: blood, either unsorted or a sorted T cell fraction (not recorded which). The receptor set was obtained from a female donor with ankylosing spondylitis or in good health (not recorded which). Both conserved end residues are part of each CDR3. Fields, in order: V gene, J gene, D gene, clone size, CDR3 DNA, CDR3 protein. A D gene is named only where the DNA matches it firmly. Not all rows give a size; the values are once, few, many and, for expanded clones, a class.

TRBV21-1,TRBJ2-2,NA,NA,TGTGCCAGCAGCAAAGGCGCTCGCCGACTAGCGAACACCGGGGAGCTGTTTTTT,CASSKGARRLANTGELFF
TRBV5-1,TRBJ2-5,NA,few,TGCGCCAGCGTGGAGACCCAGTACTTC,CASVETQYF
TRBV11-2,TRBJ2-7,NA,few,TGTGCCAGCAGTTCTCCGTTTTCCCTCTACGAGCAGTACTTC,CASSSPFSLYEQYF
TRBV4-3,TRBJ2-7,TRBD2,many,TGCGCCAGCAGCCAATCATTCGTTTCGGCGGGAGCATCCTACGAGCAGTACTTC,CASSQSFVSAGASYEQYF
TRBV29-1,TRBJ2-7,NA,many,TGCAGCGTTGAACGCCCCGACGAGCAGTACTTC,CSVERPDEQYF
TRBV12-3/TRBV12-4,TRBJ2-2,NA,few,TGTGCCAGCAGTTTGGTCATTCCCTACACCGGGGAGCTGTTTTTT,CASSLVIPYTGELFF
TRBV9,TRBJ1-5,NA,NA,TGTGCCAGCAGCGGAGGGAACAATCAGCCCCAGCATTTT,CASSGGNNQPQHF
TRBV19,TRBJ2-7,NA,few,TGTGCCATTCCCGACAGGACGAGCTCCTACGAGCAGTACTTC,CAIPDRTSSYEQYF
TRBV7-9,TRBJ2-7,TRBD1,NA,TGTGCCAGCAGCTTCAACCAGGGGGCGGTCGAGCAGTACTTC,CASSFNQGAVEQYF
TRBV7-8,TRBJ2-1,NA,many,TGTGCCAGCAGCTTAGGTCTAGCGAGGAATGAGCAGTTCTTC,CASSLGLARNEQFF
TRBV30,TRBJ1-4,TRBD1,NA,TGTGCCTGGAGTGCCGGGACAGGGCATGAAAAACTTTTTTTT,CAWSAGTGHEKLFF
TRBV11-1,TRBJ2-1,TRBD2,few,TGTGCCAGCAGCCCCACGACTAGCGGAGGGATCTCCTACAATGAGCAGTTCTTC,CASSPTTSGGISYNEQFF
TRBV5-1,TRBJ2-1,TRBD2,few,TGCGCCAGCAGCTTGCAGTGGATGGGAGCGGGAGGAACTCACAATGAGCAGTTCTTC,CASSLQWMGAGGTHNEQFF
TRBV24-1,TRBJ2-3,TRBD1,few,TGTGCCACCAGTGGTAGGAACAGGGGCGATACGCAGTATTTT,CATSGRNRGDTQYF
TRBV9,TRBJ2-3,TRBD2,NA,TGTGCCAGCAGCGTAGATACTCTAGCGGGAGGATCGGATACGCAGTATTTT,CASSVDTLAGGSDTQYF
TRBV9,TRBJ2-4,TRBD2,once,TGTGCCAGCAGAGTAGAGAGTGTGGAGACTAGCGGGATCCTAGCCAAAAACATTCAGTACTTC,CASRVESVETSGILAKNIQYF
TRBV23-1,TRBJ2-3,NA,few,TGCGCCAGCAAACGTCAGGGGTGGACAGATACGCAGTATTTT,CASKRQGWTDTQYF
TRBV7-9,TRBJ1-1,NA,few,TGTGCCAGCAGCTTTTCGGGTAACCCTGAAGCTTTCTTT,CASSFSGNPEAFF
TRBV2,TRBJ2-7,TRBD1,NA,TGTGCCAGCAGTTCGGGACAGGGTCGCGAGCAGTACTTC,CASSSGQGREQYF
TRBV5-6,TRBJ1-1,NA,NA,TGTGCCAGCAGCTTGCAGGGAATAGACACTGAAGCTTTCTTT,CASSLQGIDTEAFF
TRBV27,TRBJ1-1,NA,few,TGTGCCAGCAGTGTCGGGTCAGGTGGTGAAGCTTTCTTT,CASSVGSGGEAFF
TRBV5-1,TRBJ2-1,NA,many,TGCGCCAGCAGCTTGATAGCGGAAGAGCAGTTCTTC,CASSLIAEEQFF
TRBV7-9,TRBJ2-1,TRBD2,many,TGTGCCAGCAGCTTATTCGGGGGGTTCGGCCATGAGCAGTTCTTC,CASSLFGGFGHEQFF
TRBV30,TRBJ2-1,NA,NA,TGTGCCTGGGATCCGGTGGGGAAGGGTGAGCAGTTCTTC,CAWDPVGKGEQFF
TRBV9,TRBJ1-5,NA,few,TGTGCCAGCAGCAGGGACGGGAGCCATCAGCCCCAGCATTTT,CASSRDGSHQPQHF
TRBV6-5,TRBJ1-1,NA,few,TGTGCCAGCAGTTACTCAGGGGGTCATAACACTGAAGCTTTCTTT,CASSYSGGHNTEAFF
TRBV9,TRBJ1-4,TRBD1,NA,TGTGCCAGCAGCGCCGGACAGGGTAAAGAAAAACTGTTTTTT,CASSAGQGKEKLFF
TRBV4-2,TRBJ2-7,TRBD1,few,TGTGCCAGCAGCCAAGGGACAGGGTATGACGAGCAGTACTTC,CASSQGTGYDEQYF
TRBV5-1,TRBJ2-7,NA,NA,TGCGCCAGCAGCTTGTTCCAGCGGGCCTCCTACGAGCAGTACTTC,CASSLFQRASYEQYF
TRBV9,TRBJ2-7,NA,NA,TGTGCCAGCAGCGTAGCTTCGGGGACTGGTCCTTACGAGCAGTACTTC,CASSVASGTGPYEQYF
TRBV9,TRBJ2-4,NA,many,TGTGCCAGCAGCGTAGCGGGGCTAGCCAAAAACATTCAGTACTTC,CASSVAGLAKNIQYF
TRBV6-1,TRBJ1-1,NA,few,TGTGCCAGCAGTGAAGTCGGCGAGAACACTGAAGCTTTCTTT,CASSEVGENTEAFF
TRBV3-1,TRBJ2-2,NA,NA,TGTGCCAGCAGCCAACCTTACACAGATACCGGGGAGCTGTTTTTT,CASSQPYTDTGELFF
TRBV27,TRBJ2-1,TRBD2,few,TGTGCCAGCAGTTCAAAGGGGGTAGCGGGAACCTCCTACAATGAGCAGTTCTTC,CASSSKGVAGTSYNEQFF
TRBV27,TRBJ2-1,TRBD2,few,TGTGCCAGCAGTTTATGGACTAGCGGGGCCAATGAGCAGTTCTTC,CASSLWTSGANEQFF
TRBV10-2,TRBJ2-1,TRBD2,few,TGCGCCAGCAGTGAGTCGCGGGGGCCCTCGGGACTAGGCTACAATGAGCAGTTCTTC,CASSESRGPSGLGYNEQFF
TRBV2,TRBJ2-7,NA,few,TGTGCCAGCAGTGAAGGGTTGGGCGAGCAGTACTTC,CASSEGLGEQYF
TRBV29-1,TRBJ2-7,NA,NA,TGCAGCGTTGAAAGCCCGAACCACTACGAGCAGTACTTC,CSVESPNHYEQYF
TRBV5-5,TRBJ2-2,TRBD2,many,TGTGCCAGCAGCTTGCCGCGCGGGCGGGAGTACACCGGGGAGCTGTTTTTT,CASSLPRGREYTGELFF
TRBV24-1,TRBJ2-1,TRBD2,many,TGTGCCACCAGTGATAGCGGGACCTACAATGAGCAGTTCTTC,CATSDSGTYNEQFF
TRBV6-1,TRBJ2-1,NA,few,TGTGCCAGCAGTGATTTCAATGAGCAGTTCTTC,CASSDFNEQFF
TRBV4-3,TRBJ1-5,TRBD1,many,TGCGCCAGCAGCCAAGGGTGGGACAGCCCCAATCAGCCCCAGCATTTT,CASSQGWDSPNQPQHF
TRBV2,TRBJ2-3,NA,many,TGTGCCAGCAGTGATCGTGGGGGAGATACGCAGTATTTT,CASSDRGGDTQYF
TRBV20-1,TRBJ2-7,TRBD2,once,TGCAGTGCTGAGGGGGAGAAAGCGGGAGTAGGCGAGCAGTACTTC,CSAEGEKAGVGEQYF
TRBV20-1,TRBJ2-7,TRBD2,NA,TGCAGTGCTAGAGAAATGGGAACTAGCGGGAGGAGGTACGAGCAGTACTTC,CSAREMGTSGRRYEQYF
TRBV4-3,TRBJ1-1,NA,NA,TGCGCCAGCAGCCAAGATCGGGGGGCGTGGAACACTGAAGCTTTCTTT,CASSQDRGAWNTEAFF
TRBV29-1,TRBJ2-7,NA,few,TGCAGCGTTGAAAAGGGACAAGACTCCTACGAGCAGTACTTC,CSVEKGQDSYEQYF
TRBV4-3,TRBJ2-2,NA,many,TGCGCCAGCAGCCAAGATCAGGGATTGGTCGGGGAGCTGTTTTTT,CASSQDQGLVGELFF
TRBV27,TRBJ2-6,TRBD2,NA,TGTGCCAGCAGTCGGGAGGTATCTGGGGCCAACGTCCTGACTTTC,CASSREVSGANVLTF
TRBV28,TRBJ2-4,TRBD2,NA,TGTGCCAGCAGTTTTTATCTAGCGGGAGAGGACATTCAGTACTTC,CASSFYLAGEDIQYF
TRBV6-1,TRBJ2-1,TRBD2,NA,TGTGCCAGCAGAACCGGGACTAGCGATTACAATGAGCAGTTCTTC,CASRTGTSDYNEQFF
TRBV7-2,TRBJ2-2,NA,few,TGTGCCAGCAGCGGACTCGACGAATTCACCGGGGAGCTGTTTTTT,CASSGLDEFTGELFF
TRBV12-3/TRBV12-4,TRBJ2-3,NA,few,TGTGCCAGCAGTCTAACTATCACAGATACGCAGTATTTT,CASSLTITDTQYF
TRBV12-5,TRBJ2-1,TRBD2,few,TGTGCTAGTGGTTTGATAGCGGGCTTTCAGGGGCAGTTCTTC,CASGLIAGFQGQFF
TRBV6-5,TRBJ1-1,NA,NA,TGTGCCAGCAGTTACTCGAATCGGGACACTGAAGCTTTCTTT,CASSYSNRDTEAFF
TRBV7-9,TRBJ1-4,TRBD1,NA,TGTGCCAGCAGCTCGAGGACAGGGGAGGGTGAAAAACTGTTTTTT,CASSSRTGEGEKLFF
TRBV29-1,TRBJ2-7,NA,few,TGCAGCGTTGATGTGGGATCCCACGAGCAGTACTTC,CSVDVGSHEQYF